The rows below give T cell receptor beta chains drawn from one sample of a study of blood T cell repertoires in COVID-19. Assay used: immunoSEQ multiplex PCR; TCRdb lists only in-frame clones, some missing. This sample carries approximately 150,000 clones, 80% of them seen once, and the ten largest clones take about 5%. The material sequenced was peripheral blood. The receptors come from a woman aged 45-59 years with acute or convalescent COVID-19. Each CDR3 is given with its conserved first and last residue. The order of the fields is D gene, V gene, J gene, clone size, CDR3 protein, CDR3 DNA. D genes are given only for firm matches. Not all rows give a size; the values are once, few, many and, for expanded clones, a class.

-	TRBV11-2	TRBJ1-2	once	CASSLARVDGYTF	TGTGCCAGCAGCTTAGCCAGGGTAGATGGCTACACCTTC
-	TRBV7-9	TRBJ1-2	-	CASRPSGRDYGYTF	TGTGCCAGCCGACCCTCCGGCAGGGACTATGGCTACACCTTC
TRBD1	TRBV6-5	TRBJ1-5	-	CASRMTGGGNQPQHF	TGTGCCAGCAGAATGACAGGGGGAGGTAATCAGCCCCAGCATTTT
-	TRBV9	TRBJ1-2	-	CASSPTLTGYNGYTF	TGTGCCAGCAGCCCAACACTGACAGGTTATAATGGCTACACCTTC
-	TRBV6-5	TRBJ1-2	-	CASSYSINGGGGYTF	TGTGCCAGCAGTTACTCGATTAACGGGGGAGGTGGCTACACCTTC
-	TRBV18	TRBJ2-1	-	CASSEGAATMFEQFF	TGTGCCAGCTCAGAAGGGGCAGCTACAATGTTTGAGCAGTTCTTC
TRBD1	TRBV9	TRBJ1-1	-	CASSAGTGGAGNTEAFF	TGTGCCAGCAGCGCTGGGACAGGGGGCGCTGGGAACACTGAAGCTTTCTTT
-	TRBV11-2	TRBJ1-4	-	CASSSLAFNEKLFF	TGTGCCAGCAGCTCCCTAGCTTTTAATGAAAAACTGTTTTTT
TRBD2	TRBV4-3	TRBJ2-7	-	CASSQVQRGGYEQYF	TGCGCCAGCAGCCAAGTTCAGCGGGGGGGCTACGAGCAGTACTTC
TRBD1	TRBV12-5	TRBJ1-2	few	CASAPTGGRNYYGFTF	TGTGCTAGTGCTCCGACAGGGGGCCGTAACTACTATGGCTTCACCTTC
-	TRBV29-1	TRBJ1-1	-	CSVVPVNTEAFF	TGCAGCGTTGTCCCGGTGAACACTGAAGCTTTCTTT
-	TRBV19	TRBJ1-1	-	CASVSRGKGLRNTEAFF	TGTGCCAGTGTTAGCAGGGGCAAGGGTTTACGGAACACTGAAGCTTTCTTT
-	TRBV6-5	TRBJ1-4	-	CASSYASGATNEKLFF	TGTGCCAGCAGTTACGCTTCAGGGGCAACTAATGAAAAACTGTTTTTT
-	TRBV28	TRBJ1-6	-	CASSFKRGPAPNNSPLHF	TGTGCCAGCAGTTTTAAGCGGGGCCCAGCTCCCAATAATTCACCCCTCCACTTT
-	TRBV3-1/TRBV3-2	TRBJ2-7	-	CASSQVFSSYEQYF	TGTGCCAGCAGCCAAGTTTTTAGCTCCTACGAGCAGTACTTC
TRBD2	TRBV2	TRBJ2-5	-	CASKLAGVQETQYF	TGTGCCAGCAAGCTAGCGGGGGTTCAAGAGACCCAGTACTTC
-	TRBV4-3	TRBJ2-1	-	CASSQAGVWYNEQFF	TGCGCCAGCAGCCAAGCGGGGGTATGGTACAATGAGCAGTTCTTC
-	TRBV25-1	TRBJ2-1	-	CASSDRSSYNEQFF	TGTGCCAGCAGTGACAGGTCCTCCTACAATGAGCAGTTCTTC
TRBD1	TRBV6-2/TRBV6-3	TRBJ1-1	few	CASSDTGAEMNTEAFF	TGTGCCAGCAGCGATACAGGGGCAGAGATGAACACTGAAGCTTTCTTT
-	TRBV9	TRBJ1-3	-	CASSGGGLSGNTIYF	TGTGCCAGCAGCGGCGGGGGGCTCTCTGGAAACACCATATATTTT
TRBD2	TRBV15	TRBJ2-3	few	CATSRDPLAGAQSSTDTQYF	TGTGCCACCAGCAGAGATCCCTTAGCGGGGGCGCAATCTAGCACAGATACGCAGTATTTT
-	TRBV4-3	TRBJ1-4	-	CASSLGGLGEKLFF	TGCGCCAGCAGCCTTGGGGGCTTGGGGGAAAAACTGTTTTTT
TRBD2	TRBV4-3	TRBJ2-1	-	CASSQAPTSGGHEQFF	TGCGCCAGCAGCCAAGCCCCCACTAGCGGGGGGCATGAGCAGTTCTTC
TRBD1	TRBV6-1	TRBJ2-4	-	CASSETGYPLNIQYF	TGTGCCAGCAGTGAGACAGGGTATCCGTTGAACATTCAGTACTTC
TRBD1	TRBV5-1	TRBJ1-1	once	CASSQSTGPSTEAFF	TGCGCCAGCAGCCAATCGACAGGGCCCAGCACTGAAGCTTTCTTT
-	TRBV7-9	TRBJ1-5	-	CASSLVQQPQHF	TGTGCCAGCAGCTTAGTTCAACAGCCCCAGCATTTT
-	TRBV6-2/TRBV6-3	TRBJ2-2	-	CASSLRTGELFF	TGTGCCAGCAGTCTTCGCACCGGGGAGCTGTTTTTT
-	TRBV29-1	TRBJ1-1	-	CSVEYVRWGHKNTEAFF	TGCAGCGTTGAGTACGTTCGGTGGGGACACAAGAACACTGAAGCTTTCTTT
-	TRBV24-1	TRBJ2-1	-	CATSPEGWGDEQFF	TGTGCCACCAGTCCAGAGGGATGGGGAGATGAGCAGTTCTTC
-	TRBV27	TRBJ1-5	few	CASSYSLLNQPQHF	TGTGCCAGCAGTTATTCACTACTCAATCAGCCCCAGCATTTT
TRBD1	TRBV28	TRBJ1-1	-	CASSFFGTANTEAFF	TGTGCCAGCAGTTTTTTCGGGACAGCGAACACTGAAGCTTTCTTT
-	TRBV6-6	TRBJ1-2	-	CASSREANYGYTF	TGTGCCAGCAGCCGAGAGGCGAACTATGGCTACACCTTC
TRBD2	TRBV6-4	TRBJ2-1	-	CASSALAGNEQFF	TGTGCCAGCAGTGCACTAGCGGGCAATGAGCAGTTCTTC
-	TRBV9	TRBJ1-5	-	CASSVGGREVQPQHF	TGTGCCAGCAGCGTAGGGGGTAGGGAGGTCCAGCCCCAGCATTTT
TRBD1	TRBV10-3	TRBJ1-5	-	CAISESARGVVNQPQHF	TGTGCCATCAGTGAGTCGGCCAGGGGGGTTGTAAATCAGCCCCAGCATTTT
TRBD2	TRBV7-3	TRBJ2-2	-	CASSFGGGHTGELFF	TGTGCCAGCAGCTTCGGCGGGGGTCACACCGGGGAGCTGTTTTTT
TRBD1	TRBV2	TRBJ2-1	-	CASSVGTGNEQFF	TGTGCCAGCAGTGTCGGGACAGGCAATGAGCAGTTCTTC
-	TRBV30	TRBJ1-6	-	CAWSVLENSPLHF	TGTGCCTGGAGTGTATTGGAGAATTCACCCCTCCACTTT
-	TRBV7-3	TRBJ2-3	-	CASKIRGTDTQYF	TGTGCCAGCAAGATCAGGGGTACAGATACGCAGTATTTT
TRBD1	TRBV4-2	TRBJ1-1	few	CASSQGQGTGNTEAFF	TGTGCCAGCAGCCAAGGGCAGGGGACAGGGAACACTGAAGCTTTCTTT
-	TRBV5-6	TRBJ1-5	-	CASSLEGGLSPNQPQHF	TGTGCCAGCAGCTTGGAGGGAGGTCTTTCGCCCAATCAGCCCCAGCATTTT
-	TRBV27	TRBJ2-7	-	CASSLQGRDEQYF	TGTGCCAGCAGTTTACAGGGGAGGGACGAGCAGTACTTC
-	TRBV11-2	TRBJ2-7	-	CASSWRTDWPYEQYF	TGTGCCAGCAGCTGGCGGACGGACTGGCCCTACGAGCAGTACTTC
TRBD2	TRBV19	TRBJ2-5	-	CASSREAGANNRETQYF	TGTGCCAGTAGTAGAGAAGCGGGGGCCAACAACCGGGAGACCCAGTACTTC
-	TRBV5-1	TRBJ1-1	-	CASSGRGQNTEAFF	TGCGCCAGCAGCGGAAGGGGACAGAACACTGAAGCTTTCTTT
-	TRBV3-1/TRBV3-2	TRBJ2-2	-	CASSQDSRYGGELFF	TGTGCCAGCAGCCAAGATTCGAGGTACGGCGGGGAGCTGTTTTTT
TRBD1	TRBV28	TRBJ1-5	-	CASSLGQTRQPQHF	TGTGCCAGCAGTTTGGGACAGACACGTCAGCCCCAGCATTTT
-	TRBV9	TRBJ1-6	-	CASSVEDRGYSPLHF	TGTGCCAGCAGCGTAGAAGACAGAGGCTATTCACCCCTCCACTTT
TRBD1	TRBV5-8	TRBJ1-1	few	CASSTDRTTEAFF	TGTGCCAGCAGCACGGACAGGACCACTGAAGCTTTCTTT
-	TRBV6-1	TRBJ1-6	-	CASSERGVDSPLHF	TGTGCCAGCAGTGAAAGGGGCGTTGATTCACCCCTCCACTTT
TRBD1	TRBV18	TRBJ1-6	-	CASSPGQGYNSPLHF	TGTGCCAGCTCACCCGGACAGGGCTATAATTCACCCCTCCACTTT
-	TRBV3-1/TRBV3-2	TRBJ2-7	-	CASSPRRDSYEQYF	TGTGCCAGCTCCCCCCGCAGGGACTCCTACGAGCAGTACTTC